This TCR beta chain originates from a study of shared clonotypes between healthy human individuals. The CDR3 has 16 amino acids. The germline V and J ends were trimmed by 0 bases and 6 bases, with 15 bases remaining between them. Germline CDR1 MGHRA, CDR2 YSYEKL. Using immunoSEQ multiplex PCR, the repertoire was profiled, and TCRdb retains in-frame clones only, with some absent. The repertoire includes a few hundred thousand clones, around 86% of them detected once, and about 16% sits in the top ten. This sequence was found in a man younger than 35 in good health. This chain links TRBV4-1 with TRBJ1-5; D gene uncertain. The sample comprised memory CD8+ T cells sorted from blood. Regarding subset: CD45RO+ cells pooled with CCR7-negative TemRA cells. The CDR3 nucleotides read TGCGCCAGCAGCCAAGAGCTCTCCCCAGGCGGTCAGCCCCAGCATTTT. Translating it yields CASSQELSPGGQPQHF.